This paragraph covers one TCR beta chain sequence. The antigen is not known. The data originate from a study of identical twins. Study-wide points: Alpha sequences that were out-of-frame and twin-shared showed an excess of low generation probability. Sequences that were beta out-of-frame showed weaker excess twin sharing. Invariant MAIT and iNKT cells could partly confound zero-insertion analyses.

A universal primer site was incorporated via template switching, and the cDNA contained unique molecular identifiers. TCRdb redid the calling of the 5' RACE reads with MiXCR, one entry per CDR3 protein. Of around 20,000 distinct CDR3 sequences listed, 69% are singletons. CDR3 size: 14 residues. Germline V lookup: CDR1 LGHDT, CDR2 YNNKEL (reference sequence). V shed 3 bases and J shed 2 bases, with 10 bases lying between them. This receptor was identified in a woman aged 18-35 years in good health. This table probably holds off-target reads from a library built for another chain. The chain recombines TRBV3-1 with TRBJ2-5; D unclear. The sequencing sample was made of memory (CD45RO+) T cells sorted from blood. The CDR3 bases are TGTGCCAGCAGCCAGTCACTCGGGCAAGAGACCCAGTACTTC. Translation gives CASSQSLGQETQYF.